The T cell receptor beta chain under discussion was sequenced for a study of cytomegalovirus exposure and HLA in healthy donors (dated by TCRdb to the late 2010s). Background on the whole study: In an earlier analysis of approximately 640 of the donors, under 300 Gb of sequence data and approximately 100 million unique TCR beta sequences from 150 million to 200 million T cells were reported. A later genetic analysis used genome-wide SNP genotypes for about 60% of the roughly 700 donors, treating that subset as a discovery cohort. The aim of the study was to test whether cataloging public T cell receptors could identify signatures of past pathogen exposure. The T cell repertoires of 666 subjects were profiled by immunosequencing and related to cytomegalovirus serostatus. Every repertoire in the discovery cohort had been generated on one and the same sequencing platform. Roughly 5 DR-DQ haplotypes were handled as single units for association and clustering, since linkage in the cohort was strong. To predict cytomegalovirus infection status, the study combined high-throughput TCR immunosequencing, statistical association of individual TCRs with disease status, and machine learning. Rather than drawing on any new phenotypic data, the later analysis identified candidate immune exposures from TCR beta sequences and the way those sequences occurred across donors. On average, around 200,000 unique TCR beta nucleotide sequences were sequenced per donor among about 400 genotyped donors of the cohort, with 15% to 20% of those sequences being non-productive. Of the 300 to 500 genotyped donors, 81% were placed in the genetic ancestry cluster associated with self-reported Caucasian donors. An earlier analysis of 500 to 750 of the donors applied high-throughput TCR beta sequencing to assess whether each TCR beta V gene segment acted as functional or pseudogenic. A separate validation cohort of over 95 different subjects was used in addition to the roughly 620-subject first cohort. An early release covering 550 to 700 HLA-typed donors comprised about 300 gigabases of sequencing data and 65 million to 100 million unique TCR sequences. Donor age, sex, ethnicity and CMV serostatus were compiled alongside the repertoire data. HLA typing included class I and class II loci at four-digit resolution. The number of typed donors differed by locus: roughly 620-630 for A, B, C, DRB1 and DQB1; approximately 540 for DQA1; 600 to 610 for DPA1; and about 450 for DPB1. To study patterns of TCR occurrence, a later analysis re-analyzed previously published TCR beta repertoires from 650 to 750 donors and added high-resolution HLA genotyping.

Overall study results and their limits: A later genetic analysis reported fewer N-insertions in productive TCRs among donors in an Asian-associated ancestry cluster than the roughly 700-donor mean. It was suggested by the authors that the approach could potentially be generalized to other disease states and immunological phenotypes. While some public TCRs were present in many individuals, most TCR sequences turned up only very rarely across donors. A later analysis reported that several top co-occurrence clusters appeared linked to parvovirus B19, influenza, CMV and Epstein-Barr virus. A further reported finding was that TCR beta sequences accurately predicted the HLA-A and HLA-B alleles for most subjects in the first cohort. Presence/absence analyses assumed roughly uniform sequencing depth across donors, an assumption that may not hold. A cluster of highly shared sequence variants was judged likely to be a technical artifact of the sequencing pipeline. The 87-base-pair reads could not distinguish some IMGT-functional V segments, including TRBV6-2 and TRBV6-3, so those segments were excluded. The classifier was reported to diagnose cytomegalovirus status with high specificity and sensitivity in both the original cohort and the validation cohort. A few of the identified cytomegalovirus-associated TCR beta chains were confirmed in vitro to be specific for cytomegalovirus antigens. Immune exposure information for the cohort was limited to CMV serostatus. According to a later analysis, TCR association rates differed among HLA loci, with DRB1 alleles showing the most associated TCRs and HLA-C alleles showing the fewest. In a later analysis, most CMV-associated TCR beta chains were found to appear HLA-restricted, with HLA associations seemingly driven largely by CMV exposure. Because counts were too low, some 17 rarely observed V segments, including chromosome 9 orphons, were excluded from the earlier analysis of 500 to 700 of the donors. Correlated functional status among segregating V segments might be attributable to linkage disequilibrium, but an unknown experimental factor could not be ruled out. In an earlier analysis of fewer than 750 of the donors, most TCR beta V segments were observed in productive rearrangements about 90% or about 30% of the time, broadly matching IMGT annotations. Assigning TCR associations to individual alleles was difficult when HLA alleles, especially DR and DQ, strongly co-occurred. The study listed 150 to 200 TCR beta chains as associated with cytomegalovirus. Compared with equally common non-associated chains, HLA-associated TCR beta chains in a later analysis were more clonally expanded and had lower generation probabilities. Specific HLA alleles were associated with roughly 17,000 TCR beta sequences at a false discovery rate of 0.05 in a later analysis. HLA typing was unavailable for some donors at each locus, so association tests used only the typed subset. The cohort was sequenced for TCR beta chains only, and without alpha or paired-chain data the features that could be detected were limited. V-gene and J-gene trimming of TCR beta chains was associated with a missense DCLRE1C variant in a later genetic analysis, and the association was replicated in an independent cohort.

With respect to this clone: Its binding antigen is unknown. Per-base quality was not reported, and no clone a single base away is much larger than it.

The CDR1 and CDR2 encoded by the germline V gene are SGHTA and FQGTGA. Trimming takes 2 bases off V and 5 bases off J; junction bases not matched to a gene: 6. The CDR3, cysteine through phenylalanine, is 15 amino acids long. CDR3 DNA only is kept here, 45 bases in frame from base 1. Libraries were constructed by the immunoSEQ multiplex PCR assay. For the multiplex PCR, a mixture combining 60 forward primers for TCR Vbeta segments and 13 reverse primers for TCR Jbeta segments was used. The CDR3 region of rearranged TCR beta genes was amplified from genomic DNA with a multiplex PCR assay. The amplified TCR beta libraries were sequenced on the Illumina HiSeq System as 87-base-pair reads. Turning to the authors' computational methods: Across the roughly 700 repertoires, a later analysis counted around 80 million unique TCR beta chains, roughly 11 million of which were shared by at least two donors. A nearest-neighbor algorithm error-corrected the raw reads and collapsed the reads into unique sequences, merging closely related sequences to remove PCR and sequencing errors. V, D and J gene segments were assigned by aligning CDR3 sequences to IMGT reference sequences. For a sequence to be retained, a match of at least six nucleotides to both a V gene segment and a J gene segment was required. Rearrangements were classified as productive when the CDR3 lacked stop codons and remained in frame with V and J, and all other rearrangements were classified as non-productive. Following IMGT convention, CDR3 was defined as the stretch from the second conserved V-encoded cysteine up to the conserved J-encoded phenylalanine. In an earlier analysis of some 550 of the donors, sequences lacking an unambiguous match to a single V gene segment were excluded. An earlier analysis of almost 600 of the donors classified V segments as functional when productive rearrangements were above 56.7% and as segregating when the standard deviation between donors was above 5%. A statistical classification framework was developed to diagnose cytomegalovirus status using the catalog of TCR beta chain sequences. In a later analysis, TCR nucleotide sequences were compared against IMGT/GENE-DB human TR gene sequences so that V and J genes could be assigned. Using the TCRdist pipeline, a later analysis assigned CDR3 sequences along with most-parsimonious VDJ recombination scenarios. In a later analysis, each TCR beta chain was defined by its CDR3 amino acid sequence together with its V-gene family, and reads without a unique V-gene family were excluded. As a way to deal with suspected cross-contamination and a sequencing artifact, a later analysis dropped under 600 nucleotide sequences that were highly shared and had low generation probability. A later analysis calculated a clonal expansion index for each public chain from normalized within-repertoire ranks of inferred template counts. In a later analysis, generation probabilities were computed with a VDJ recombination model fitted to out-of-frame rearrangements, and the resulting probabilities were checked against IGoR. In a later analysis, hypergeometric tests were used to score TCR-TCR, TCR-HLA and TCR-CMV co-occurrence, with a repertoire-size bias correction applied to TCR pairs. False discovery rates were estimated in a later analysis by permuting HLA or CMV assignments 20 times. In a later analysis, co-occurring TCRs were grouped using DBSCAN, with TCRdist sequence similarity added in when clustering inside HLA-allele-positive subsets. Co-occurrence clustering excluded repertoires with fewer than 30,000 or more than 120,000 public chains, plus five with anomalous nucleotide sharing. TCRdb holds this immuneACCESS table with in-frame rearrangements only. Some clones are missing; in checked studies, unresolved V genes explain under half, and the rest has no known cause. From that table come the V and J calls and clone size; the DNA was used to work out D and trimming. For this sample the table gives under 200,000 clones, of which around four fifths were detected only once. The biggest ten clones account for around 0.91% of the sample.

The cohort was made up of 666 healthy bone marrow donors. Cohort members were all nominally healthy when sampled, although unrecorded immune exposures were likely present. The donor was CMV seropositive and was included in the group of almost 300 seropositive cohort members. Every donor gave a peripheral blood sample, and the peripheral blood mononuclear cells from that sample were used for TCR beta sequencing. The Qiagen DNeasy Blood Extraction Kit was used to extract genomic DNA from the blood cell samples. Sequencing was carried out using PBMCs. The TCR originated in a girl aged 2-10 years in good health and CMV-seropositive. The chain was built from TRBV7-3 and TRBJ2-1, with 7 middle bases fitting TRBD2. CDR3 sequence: CASSLLGGSNNEQFF. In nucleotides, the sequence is TGTGCCAGCAGCTTATTGGGGGGGTCGAACAATGAGCAGTTCTTC.